The rows below give T cell receptor beta chains drawn from one sample of a study of blood T cell repertoires in COVID-19. Here immunoSEQ multiplex PCR was the method, and the copy in TCRdb shows in-frame clones only, minus some. The sample contains about 230,000 clones, around 80% of which appear only once. The material sequenced was peripheral blood. The receptors come from a middle-aged man with active or convalescent COVID-19. The CDR3 runs from the conserved cysteine through the conserved F or W. D genes are given only for firm matches. Part of the rows lack a size; the others show once, few, many or a class for expanded clones.

clone size	J gene	V gene	D gene	CDR3 protein	CDR3 DNA
.	TRBJ1-2	TRBV5-4	TRBD1	CASSLDTGGVSYYGYTF	TGTGCCAGCAGCTTGGATACAGGGGGCGTCAGCTACTATGGCTACACCTTC
.	TRBJ1-4	TRBV3-1/TRBV3-2	.	CASSQEGRNEKLFF	TGTGCCAGCAGCCAAGAAGGGAGAAATGAAAAACTGTTTTTT
.	TRBJ2-4	TRBV5-1	.	CASSLALGTGGGNIQYF	TGCGCCAGCAGCTTGGCCCTCGGGACCGGAGGGGGCAACATTCAGTACTTC
.	TRBJ1-2	TRBV7-9	.	CASSLEGQAYGYTF	TGTGCCAGCAGCTTAGAGGGACAAGCTTATGGCTACACCTTC
once	TRBJ1-5	TRBV28	TRBD1	CASSLAGTGEQPQHF	TGTGCCAGCAGTCTGGCAGGGACAGGGGAACAGCCCCAGCATTTT
.	TRBJ1-1	TRBV12-3/TRBV12-4	TRBD1	CASTRQGGTEAFF	TGTGCCAGCACCCGACAGGGAGGCACTGAAGCTTTCTTT
.	TRBJ2-1	TRBV19	TRBD2	CASTPGYSGGENEQFF	TGTGCCAGTACCCCAGGTTATAGCGGGGGGGAAAATGAGCAGTTCTTC
.	TRBJ1-3	TRBV6-5	.	CASRVGAYSGNTIYF	TGTGCCAGCAGGGTGGGGGCTTACTCTGGAAACACCATATATTTT
.	TRBJ1-3	TRBV6-5	TRBD1	CASSRTGASGNTIYF	TGTGCCAGCAGCCGGACAGGGGCCTCTGGAAACACCATATATTTT
.	TRBJ1-1	TRBV5-4	.	CASSSEAGREANTEAFF	TGTGCCAGCAGTTCCGAAGCTGGGCGGGAGGCGAACACTGAAGCTTTCTTT
.	TRBJ2-1	TRBV2	TRBD2	CASSDRFGGFHEQFF	TGTGCCAGCAGTGATAGGTTCGGGGGGTTCCATGAGCAGTTCTTC
.	TRBJ2-7	TRBV6-6	.	CASSDQTGREQYF	TGTGCCAGCAGTGACCAGACAGGCCGCGAGCAGTACTTC
.	TRBJ1-2	TRBV19	.	CASSSSFGYTF	TGTGCCAGTAGTTCCTCGTTTGGCTACACCTTC
.	TRBJ2-2	TRBV12-1	.	CASSWAGTDEHRGAVF	TGTGCCAGCAGCTGGGCCGGGACAGACGAACACCGGGGAGCTGTTTTT
.	TRBJ2-1	TRBV7-9	.	CASESGMKNNEQFF	TGTGCCAGCGAATCCGGGATGAAGAACAATGAGCAGTTCTTC
.	TRBJ1-2	TRBV24-1	.	CATSDNDRAYGYTF	TGTGCCACCAGTGATAACGACAGAGCTTATGGCTACACCTTC
.	TRBJ2-5	TRBV5-1	.	CASSYSGSQETQYF	TGCGCCAGCAGCTACTCAGGGTCACAAGAGACCCAGTACTTC
.	TRBJ2-4	TRBV14	TRBD1	CASSRPGTGGPKNIQYF	TGTGCCAGCAGCCGCCCTGGGACAGGAGGGCCCAAAAACATTCAGTACTTC
few	TRBJ1-5	TRBV5-5	TRBD1	CASSSGQGHQPQHF	TGTGCCAGCAGCTCTGGACAGGGGCATCAGCCCCAGCATTTT
.	TRBJ1-1	TRBV5-1	.	CASSSMGSYTEAFF	TGCGCCAGCAGCAGTATGGGGAGTTACACTGAAGCTTTCTTT
.	TRBJ2-7	TRBV7-8	.	CASSSLTEKYEQYF	TGTGCCAGCAGCTCCCTGACTGAAAAGTACGAGCAGTACTTC
.	TRBJ1-4	TRBV6-5	.	CASSYRGLGEKLFF	TGTGCCAGCAGTTACAGGGGCCTTGGTGAAAAACTGTTTTTT
few	TRBJ2-3	TRBV9	TRBD2	CASSVGGTSGRDTQYF	TGTGCCAGCAGCGTAGGGGGGACTAGCGGGAGAGATACGCAGTATTTT
.	TRBJ2-7	TRBV7-9	.	CASSPINYEQYF	TGTGCCAGCAGCCCTATTAACTACGAGCAGTACTTC
.	TRBJ2-7	TRBV19	.	CASSIELTVPYEQYF	TGTGCCAGTAGTATAGAATTGACAGTTCCCTACGAGCAGTACTTC
.	TRBJ2-5	TRBV28	.	CASEGVQETQYF	TGTGCCAGTGAAGGGGTCCAAGAGACCCAGTACTTC
once	TRBJ2-3	TRBV24-1	TRBD2	CATSDWTSGNTDTQYF	TGTGCCACCAGTGATTGGACTAGCGGGAACACAGATACGCAGTATTTT
.	TRBJ2-7	TRBV27	.	CASSRQLSYEQYF	TGTGCCAGCAGTAGACAGTTATCCTACGAGCAGTACTTC
.	TRBJ1-4	TRBV4-1	.	CASSARGVANEKLFF	TGCGCCAGCAGCGCACGCGGGGTAGCTAATGAAAAACTGTTTTTT
.	TRBJ1-4	TRBV14	.	CASSHFSRSVGTYEKLFF	TGTGCCAGCAGCCATTTCTCGAGGTCGGTCGGGACTTATGAAAAACTGTTTTTT
.	TRBJ1-1	TRBV30	.	CALTANTEAFF	TGTGCCTTGACAGCGAACACTGAAGCTTTCTTT
.	TRBJ1-6	TRBV3-1/TRBV3-2	TRBD1	CASSQTGGNSPLHF	TGTGCCAGCAGCCAAACAGGGGGTAATTCACCCCTCCACTTT
.	TRBJ2-1	TRBV20-1	.	CSARGGFEQFF	TGCAGTGCTAGGGGGGGATTCGAGCAGTTCTTC
few	TRBJ2-1	TRBV19	TRBD2	CATRELAGGDNEQFF	TGTGCCACCCGAGAATTAGCGGGAGGGGACAATGAGCAGTTCTTC
.	TRBJ2-7	TRBV4-1	TRBD2	CASSQGQREWSYEQYF	TGCGCCAGCAGCCAAGGACAGCGGGAGTGGTCTTACGAGCAGTACTTC
.	TRBJ1-3	TRBV2	.	CASSETGQRGNTIYF	TGTGCCAGCAGTGAAACAGGGCAGCGGGGAAACACCATATATTTT
.	TRBJ2-3	TRBV5-1	TRBD2	CASSLLAGGPADTQYF	TGCGCCAGCAGCCTACTAGCGGGGGGGCCAGCAGATACGCAGTATTTT
.	TRBJ2-2	TRBV30	TRBD2	CAWTSGTNTGELFF	TGTGCCTGGACTAGCGGGACGAACACCGGGGAGCTGTTTTTT
.	TRBJ1-4	TRBV7-3	.	CASSLTGSTNEKLFF	TGTGCCAGCAGCCTGACAGGTTCAACTAATGAAAAACTGTTTTTT
.	TRBJ2-3	TRBV7-9	.	CASSFGGRSTDTQYF	TGTGCCAGCAGCTTCGGCGGAAGAAGCACAGATACGCAGTATTTT
.	TRBJ2-1	TRBV3-1/TRBV3-2	.	CASSQGQQGSEQFF	TGTGCCAGCAGCCAAGGACAACAGGGAAGTGAGCAGTTCTTC
.	TRBJ2-5	TRBV2	.	CASSEDRNFGETQYF	TGTGCCAGCAGCGAGGACAGAAACTTTGGAGAGACCCAGTACTTC
.	TRBJ1-3	TRBV7-2	TRBD1	CASSPGGSGNTIYF	TGTGCCAGCAGTCCAGGGGGCTCTGGAAACACCATATATTTT
.	TRBJ1-4	TRBV3-1/TRBV3-2	TRBD1	CASSRAQGASGEKLFF	TGTGCCAGCAGCCGCGCTCAGGGGGCAAGCGGAGAAAAACTGTTTTTT
.	TRBJ2-7	TRBV5-4	.	CASSLASGEQYF	TGTGCCAGCAGCTTGGCGTCGGGCGAGCAGTACTTC
once	TRBJ2-2	TRBV6-1	TRBD1	CAITTGSTGELFF	TGTGCCATTACGACAGGGAGCACCGGGGAGCTGTTTTTT
.	TRBJ2-4	TRBV11-3	.	CASSLEQGGFFQYF	TGTGCCAGCAGCTTGGAGCAGGGTGGTTTTTTTCAGTACTTC
once	TRBJ1-2	TRBV7-2	.	CASSLDWEANYGYTF	TGTGCCAGCAGCTTAGATTGGGAGGCCAACTATGGCTACACCTTC
.	TRBJ1-2	TRBV19	.	CASAFDPYSLYGYTF	TGTGCCAGTGCTTTTGACCCTTACAGTCTCTATGGCTACACCTTC
few	TRBJ2-3	TRBV19	.	CASSMEDHTDTQYF	TGTGCCAGTAGTATGGAGGACCACACAGATACGCAGTATTTT
.	TRBJ1-1	TRBV18	.	CASSPRAARVPTEAFF	TGTGCCAGCTCACCCCGCGCAGCCCGGGTTCCCACTGAAGCTTTCTTT
.	TRBJ1-3	TRBV5-6	.	CASGKLSGNTIYF	TGTGCCAGCGGCAAATTATCTGGAAACACCATATATTTT
.	TRBJ1-6	TRBV3-1/TRBV3-2	.	CASSPRGNSPLHF	TGTGCCAGCAGCCCAAGGGGAAATTCACCCCTCCACTTT
.	TRBJ2-2	TRBV28	TRBD1	CASQGQGFPGELFF	TGTGCCAGCCAGGGACAGGGCTTCCCCGGGGAGCTGTTTTTT
.	TRBJ2-3	TRBV11-2	TRBD2	CASSPPGLAGGTDTQYF	TGTGCCAGCAGCCCACCCGGACTAGCGGGAGGGACAGATACGCAGTATTTT
.	TRBJ2-1	TRBV24-1	TRBD2	CATHPGMAGGRNEQFF	TGTGCCACCCACCCGGGGATGGCGGGAGGGAGGAATGAGCAGTTCTTC
.	TRBJ2-2	TRBV19	TRBD2	CASSKSWTSGRYTGELFF	TGTGCCAGTAGTAAGTCCTGGACTAGCGGGAGGTACACCGGGGAGCTGTTTTTT
.	TRBJ1-1	TRBV9	.	CASSVSGHLNTEAFF	TGTGCCAGCAGCGTATCCGGACACTTGAACACTGAAGCTTTCTTT
.	TRBJ1-3	TRBV27	TRBD1	CASRPGQGGNTIYF	TGTGCCAGCAGACCCGGACAGGGAGGAAACACCATATATTTT